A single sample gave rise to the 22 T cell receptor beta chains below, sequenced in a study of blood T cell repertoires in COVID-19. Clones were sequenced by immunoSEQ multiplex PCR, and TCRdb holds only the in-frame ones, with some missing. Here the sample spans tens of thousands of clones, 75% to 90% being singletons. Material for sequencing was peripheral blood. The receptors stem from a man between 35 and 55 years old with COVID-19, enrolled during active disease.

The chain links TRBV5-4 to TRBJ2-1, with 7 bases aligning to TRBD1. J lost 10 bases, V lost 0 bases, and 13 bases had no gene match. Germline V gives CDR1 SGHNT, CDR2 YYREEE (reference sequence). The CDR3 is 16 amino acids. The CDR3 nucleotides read TGTGCCAGCAGCTTGGCCTTAGGGGGCGAGTATAACGAGCAGTTCTTC. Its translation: CASSLALGGEYNEQFF. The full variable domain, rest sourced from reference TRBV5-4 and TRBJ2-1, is ETGVTQSPTHLIKTRGQQVTLRCSSQSGHNTVSWYQQALGQGPQFIFQYYREEENGRGNFPPRFSGLQFPNYSSELNVNALELDDSALYLCASSLALGGEYNEQFFGPGTRLTVL.

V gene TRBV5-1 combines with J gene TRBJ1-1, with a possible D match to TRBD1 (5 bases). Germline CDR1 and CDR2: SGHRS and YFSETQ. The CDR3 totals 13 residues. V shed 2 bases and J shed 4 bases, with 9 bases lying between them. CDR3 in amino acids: CASSFWGGTEAFF. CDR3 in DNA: TGCGCCAGCAGCTTCTGGGGGGGCACTGAAGCTTTCTTT.

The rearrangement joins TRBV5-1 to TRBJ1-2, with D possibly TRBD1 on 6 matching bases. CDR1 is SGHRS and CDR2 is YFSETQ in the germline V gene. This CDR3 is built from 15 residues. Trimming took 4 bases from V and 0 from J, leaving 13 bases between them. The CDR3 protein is CASSAGTLSNYGYTF. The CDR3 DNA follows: TGCGCCAGCAGCGCCGGGACACTATCTAACTATGGCTACACCTTC.

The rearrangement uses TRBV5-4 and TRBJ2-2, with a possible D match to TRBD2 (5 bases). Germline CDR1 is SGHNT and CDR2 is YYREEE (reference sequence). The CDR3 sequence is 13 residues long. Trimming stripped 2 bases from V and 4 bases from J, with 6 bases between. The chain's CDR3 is CASSLGSTGELFF. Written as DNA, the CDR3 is TGTGCCAGCAGCTTAGGGAGCACCGGGGAGCTGTTTTTT.

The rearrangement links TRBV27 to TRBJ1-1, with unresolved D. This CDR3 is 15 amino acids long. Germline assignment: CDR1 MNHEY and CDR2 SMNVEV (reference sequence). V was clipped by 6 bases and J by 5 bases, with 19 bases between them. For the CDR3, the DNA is TGTGCCAGCAGCCATAAAGCGGGTATTGGGACTGAAGCTTTCTTT. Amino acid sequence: CASSHKAGIGTEAFF.

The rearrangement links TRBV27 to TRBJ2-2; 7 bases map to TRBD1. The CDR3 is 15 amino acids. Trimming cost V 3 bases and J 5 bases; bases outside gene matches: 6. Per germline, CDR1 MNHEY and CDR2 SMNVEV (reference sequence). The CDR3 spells CASSFSDRHTGELFF. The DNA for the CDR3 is TGTGCCAGCAGTTTTTCGGACAGGCATACCGGGGAGCTGTTTTTT.

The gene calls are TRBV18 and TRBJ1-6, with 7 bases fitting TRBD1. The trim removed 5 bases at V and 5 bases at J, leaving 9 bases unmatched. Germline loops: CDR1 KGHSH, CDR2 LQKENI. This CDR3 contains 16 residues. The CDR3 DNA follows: TGTGCCAGCTCAGAGGGGACAGCACAAAATAATTCACCCCTCCACTTT. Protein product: CASSEGTAQNNSPLHF. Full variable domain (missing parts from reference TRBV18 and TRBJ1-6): NAGVMQNPRHLVRRRGQEARLRCSPMKGHSHVYWYRQLPEEGLKFMVYLQKENIIDESGMPKERFSAEFPKEGPSILRIQQVVRGDSAAYFCASSEGTAQNNSPLHFGNGTRLTVT.

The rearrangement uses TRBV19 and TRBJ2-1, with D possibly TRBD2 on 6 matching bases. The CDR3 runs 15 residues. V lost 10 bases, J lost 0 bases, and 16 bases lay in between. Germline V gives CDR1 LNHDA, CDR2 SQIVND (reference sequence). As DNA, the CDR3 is TGTGCCACCCAAATGCGGGGCAACTCCTACAATGAGCAGTTCTTC. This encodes CATQMRGNSYNEQFF.

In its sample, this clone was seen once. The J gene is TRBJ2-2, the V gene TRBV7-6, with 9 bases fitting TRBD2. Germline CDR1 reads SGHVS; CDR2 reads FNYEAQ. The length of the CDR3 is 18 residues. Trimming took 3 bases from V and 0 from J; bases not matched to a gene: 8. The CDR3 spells CASSFERGGAANTGELFF. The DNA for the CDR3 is TGTGCCAGCAGCTTTGAGCGCGGGGGGGCCGCGAACACCGGGGAGCTGTTTTTT. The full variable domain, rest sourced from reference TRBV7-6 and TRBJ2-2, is GAGVSQSPRYKVTKRGQDVALRCDPISGHVSLYWYRQALGQGPEFLTYFNYEAQQDKSGLPNDRFSAERPEGSISTLTIQRTEQRDSAMYRCASSFERGGAANTGELFFGEGSRLTVL.

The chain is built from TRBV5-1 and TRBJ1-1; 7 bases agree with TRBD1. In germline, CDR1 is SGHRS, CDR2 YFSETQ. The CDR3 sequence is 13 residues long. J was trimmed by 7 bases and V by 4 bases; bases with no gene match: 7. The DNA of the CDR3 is TGCGCCAGCAGCGTAAATACAGGGGATGAAGCTTTCTTT. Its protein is CASSVNTGDEAFF.

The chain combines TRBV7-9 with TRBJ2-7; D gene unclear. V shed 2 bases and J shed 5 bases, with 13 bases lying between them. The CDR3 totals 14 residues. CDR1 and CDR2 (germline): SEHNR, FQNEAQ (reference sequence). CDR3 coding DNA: TGTGCCAGCAGCTTAAGAGGCCCGTTAGACGAGCAGTACTTC. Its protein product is CASSLRGPLDEQYF.

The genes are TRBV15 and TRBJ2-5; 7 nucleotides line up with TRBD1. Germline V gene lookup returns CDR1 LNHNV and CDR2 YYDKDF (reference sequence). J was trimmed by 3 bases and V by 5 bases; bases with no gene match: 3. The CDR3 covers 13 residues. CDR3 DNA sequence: TGTGCCACCAGCCGGACAGGCGAAGAGACCCAGTACTTC. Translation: CATSRTGEETQYF. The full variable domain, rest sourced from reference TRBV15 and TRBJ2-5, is DAMVIQNPRYQVTQFGKPVTLSCSQTLNHNVMYWYQQKSSQAPKLLFHYYDKDFNNEADTPDNFQSRRPNTSFCFLDIRSPGLGDTAMYLCATSRTGEETQYFGPGTRLLVL.

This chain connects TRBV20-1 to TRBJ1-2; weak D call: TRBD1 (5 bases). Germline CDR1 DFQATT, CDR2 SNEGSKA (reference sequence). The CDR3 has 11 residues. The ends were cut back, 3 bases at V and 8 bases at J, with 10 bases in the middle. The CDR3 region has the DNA TGCAGTGCTAGTAAGGGGCACGGCTACACCTTC. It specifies CSASKGHGYTF.

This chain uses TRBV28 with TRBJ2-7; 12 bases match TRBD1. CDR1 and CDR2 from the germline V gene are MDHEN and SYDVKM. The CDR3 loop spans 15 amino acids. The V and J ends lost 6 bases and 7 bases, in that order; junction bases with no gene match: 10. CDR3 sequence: CASRNSGTGGWEQYF. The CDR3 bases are TGTGCCAGCAGAAATTCCGGGACAGGGGGCTGGGAGCAGTACTTC.

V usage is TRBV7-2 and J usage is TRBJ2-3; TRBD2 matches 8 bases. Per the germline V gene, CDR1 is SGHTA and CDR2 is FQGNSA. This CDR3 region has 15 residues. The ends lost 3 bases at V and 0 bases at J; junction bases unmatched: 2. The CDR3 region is CASSFLAGSTDTQYF. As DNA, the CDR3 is TGTGCCAGCAGCTTCTTAGCGGGAAGCACAGATACGCAGTATTTT.

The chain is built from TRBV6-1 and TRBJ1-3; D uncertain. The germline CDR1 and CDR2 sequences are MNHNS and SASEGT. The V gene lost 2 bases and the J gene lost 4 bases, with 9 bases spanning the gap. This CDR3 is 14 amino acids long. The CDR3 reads CASSERVAGNTIYF. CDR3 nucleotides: TGTGCCAGCAGTGAACGGGTTGCCGGAAACACCATATATTTT.

CDR3 region: CASSEGGMRLGGYEQYF. CDR3 nucleotide sequence: TGTGCCAGCAGTGAAGGAGGTATGAGATTGGGAGGCTACGAGCAGTACTTC. This chain connects TRBV25-1 to TRBJ2-7, with D possibly TRBD2 on 6 matching bases. From germline, CDR1 is MGHDK and CDR2 SYGVNS. This CDR3 has 17 amino acids. Trimming took off 2 bases at V and 3 bases at J, with 20 bases between the two ends.

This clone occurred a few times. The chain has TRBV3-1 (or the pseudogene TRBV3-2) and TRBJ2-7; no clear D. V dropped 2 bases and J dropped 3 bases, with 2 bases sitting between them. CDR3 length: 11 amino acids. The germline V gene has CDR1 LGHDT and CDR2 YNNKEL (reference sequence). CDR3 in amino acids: CASSQHYEQYF. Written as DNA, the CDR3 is TGTGCCAGCAGCCAACACTACGAGCAGTACTTC.

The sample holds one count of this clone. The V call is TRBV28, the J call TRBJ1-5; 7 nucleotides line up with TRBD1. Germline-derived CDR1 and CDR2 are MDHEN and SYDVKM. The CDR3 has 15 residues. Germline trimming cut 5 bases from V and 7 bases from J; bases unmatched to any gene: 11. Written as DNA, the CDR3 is TGTGCCAGCAGTCTAACAGGGGAAACGTTACAGCCCCAGCATTTT. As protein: CASSLTGETLQPQHF.

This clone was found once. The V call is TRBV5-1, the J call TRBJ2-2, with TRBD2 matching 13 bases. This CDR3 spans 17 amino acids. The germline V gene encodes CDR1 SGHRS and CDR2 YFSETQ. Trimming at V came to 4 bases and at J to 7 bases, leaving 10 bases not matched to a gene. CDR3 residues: CASSASTSGGAHGELFF. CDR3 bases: TGCGCCAGCAGCGCGTCCACTAGCGGGGGGGCCCACGGGGAGCTGTTTTTT.

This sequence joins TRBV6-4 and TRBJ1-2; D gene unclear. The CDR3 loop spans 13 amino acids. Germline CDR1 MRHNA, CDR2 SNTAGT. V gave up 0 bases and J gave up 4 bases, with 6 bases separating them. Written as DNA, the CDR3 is TGTGCCAGCAGTGACTCCGGGAGCTATGGCTACACCTTC. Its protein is CASSDSGSYGYTF.

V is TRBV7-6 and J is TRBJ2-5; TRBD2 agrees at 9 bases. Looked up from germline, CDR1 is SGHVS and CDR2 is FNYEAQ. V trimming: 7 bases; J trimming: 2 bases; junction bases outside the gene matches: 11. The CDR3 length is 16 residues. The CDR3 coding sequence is TGTGCCAGCACCCAAGGGCCTAGCGGGAATCAAGAGACCCAGTACTTC. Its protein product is CASTQGPSGNQETQYF.